This T cell receptor beta chain was recovered during a study of post-analysis software for immune sequencing data. General observations from the study: There was significantly lower normalized Chao1 diversity in multiple sclerosis patients than in controls.

Unique-molecular-identifier-tagged TCR beta cDNA libraries were used. TCRdb processed the PCR reads anew with MiXCR; each CDR3 protein has one entry. This sample carries roughly 600,000 distinct CDR3 sequences, roughly 47% of them seen once, and the ten largest clones take around 1.7%. This clonotype was seen more than once but under ten times. The antigen remains unidentified. Sequenced: blood. The sequence came from a girl between 10 and 17 years old with multiple sclerosis.

CDR3 nucleotides: TGTGCCACCAGCAGAGATCGCGGGGCGCAAGAGACCCAGTACTTC. Residues: CATSRDRGAQETQYF. The chain uses TRBV15 and TRBJ2-5, with a possible D match to TRBD2 (6 bases). The CDR3 is 15 amino acids. V lost 0 bases and J lost 2, with 10 bases in between. CDR1 is LNHNV, CDR2 YYDKDF, per germline (reference sequence).